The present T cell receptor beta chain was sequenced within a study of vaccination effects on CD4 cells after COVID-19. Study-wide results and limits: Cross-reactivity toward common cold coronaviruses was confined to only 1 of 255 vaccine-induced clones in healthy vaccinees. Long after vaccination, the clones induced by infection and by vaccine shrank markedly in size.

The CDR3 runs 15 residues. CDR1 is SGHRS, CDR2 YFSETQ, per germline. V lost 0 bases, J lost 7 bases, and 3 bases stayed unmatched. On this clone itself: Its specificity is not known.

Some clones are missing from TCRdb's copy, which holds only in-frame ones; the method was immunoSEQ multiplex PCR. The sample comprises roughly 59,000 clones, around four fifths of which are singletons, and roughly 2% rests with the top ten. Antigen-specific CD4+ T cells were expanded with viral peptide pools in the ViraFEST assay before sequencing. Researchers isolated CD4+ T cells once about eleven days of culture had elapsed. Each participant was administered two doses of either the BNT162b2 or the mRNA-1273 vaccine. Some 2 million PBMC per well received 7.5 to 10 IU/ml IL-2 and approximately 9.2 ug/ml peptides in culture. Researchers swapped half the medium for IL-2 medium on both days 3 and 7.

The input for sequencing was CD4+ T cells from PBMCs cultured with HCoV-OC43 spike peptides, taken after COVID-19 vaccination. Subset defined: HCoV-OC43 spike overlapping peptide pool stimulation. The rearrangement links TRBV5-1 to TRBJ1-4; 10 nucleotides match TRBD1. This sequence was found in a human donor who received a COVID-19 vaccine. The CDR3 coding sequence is TGCGCCAGCAGCTTGGCGACAGGGGGCGTTGAAAAACTGTTTTTT. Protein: CASSLATGGVEKLFF.